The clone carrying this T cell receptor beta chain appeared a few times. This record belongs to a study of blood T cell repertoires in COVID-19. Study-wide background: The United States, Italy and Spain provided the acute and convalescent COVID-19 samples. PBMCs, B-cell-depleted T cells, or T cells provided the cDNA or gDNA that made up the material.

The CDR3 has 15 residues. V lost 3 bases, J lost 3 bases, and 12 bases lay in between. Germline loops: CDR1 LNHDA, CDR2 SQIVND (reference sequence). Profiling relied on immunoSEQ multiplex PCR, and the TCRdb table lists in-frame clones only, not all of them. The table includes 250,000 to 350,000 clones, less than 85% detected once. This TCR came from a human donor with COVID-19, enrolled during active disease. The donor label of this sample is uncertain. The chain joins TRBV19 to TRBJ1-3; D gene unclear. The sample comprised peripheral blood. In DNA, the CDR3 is TGTGCCAGTAGTATCCCCCGCGGAGGTGGAAACACCATATATTTT. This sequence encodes CASSIPRGGGNTIYF. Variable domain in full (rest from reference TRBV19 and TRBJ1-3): DGGITQSPKYLFRKEGQNVTLSCEQNLNHDAMYWYRQDPGQGLRLIYYSQIVNDFQKGDIAEGYSVSREKKESFPLTVTSAQKNPTAFYLCASSIPRGGGNTIYFGEGSWLTVV.